The present T cell receptor beta chain was sequenced within a study of blood T cell repertoires in COVID-19. Overall study context: The United States, Italy and Spain provided the acute and convalescent COVID-19 samples. From T cells, B-cell-depleted T cells, or PBMCs came the material, which was cDNA or gDNA.

This clone was recorded once. Produced via immunoSEQ multiplex PCR; TCRdb's table is partial and in-frame only. The data show approximately 300,000 clones, 90% seen once. Enrolled through a virtual design, the participants were between 18 and 89 years of age and came from 24 US areas. Before they entered the study, exposed participants had met a COVID-19 case within 2 weeks. Trimming removed 5 bases at V and 0 bases at J, with 10 bases between. The CDR3 is 14 amino acids. Per germline, CDR1 LNHDA and CDR2 SQIVND (reference sequence). Input material: PBMCs or T cells enriched from blood (not recorded which). The chain combines TRBV19 with TRBJ1-1; D gene ambiguous. The sequence derives from a woman aged 30 to 39 who had been exposed to COVID-19. CDR3 nucleotide sequence: TGTGCCAGTAGTTGGGGAGTTGTGAACACTGAAGCTTTCTTT. Translating gives CASSWGVVNTEAFF.